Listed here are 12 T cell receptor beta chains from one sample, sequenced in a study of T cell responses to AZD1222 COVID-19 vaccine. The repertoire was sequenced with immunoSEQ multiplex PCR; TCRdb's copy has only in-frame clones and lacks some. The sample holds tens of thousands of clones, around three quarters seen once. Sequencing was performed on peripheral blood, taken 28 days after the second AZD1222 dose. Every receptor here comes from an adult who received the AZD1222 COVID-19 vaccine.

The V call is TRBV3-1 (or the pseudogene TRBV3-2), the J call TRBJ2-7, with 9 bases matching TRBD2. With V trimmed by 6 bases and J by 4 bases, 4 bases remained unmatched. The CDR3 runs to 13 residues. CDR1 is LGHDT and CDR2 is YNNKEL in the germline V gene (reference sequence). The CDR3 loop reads CASSRGGGYEQYF. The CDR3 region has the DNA TGTGCCAGCAGTCGCGGGGGGGGATACGAGCAGTACTTC.

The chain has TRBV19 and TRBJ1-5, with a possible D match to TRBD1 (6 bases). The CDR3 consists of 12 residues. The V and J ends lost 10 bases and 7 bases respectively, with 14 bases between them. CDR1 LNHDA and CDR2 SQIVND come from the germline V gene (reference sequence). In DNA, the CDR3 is TGTGCCACAACCCAGGGGCGGCAGCCCCAGCATTTT. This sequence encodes CATTQGRQPQHF.

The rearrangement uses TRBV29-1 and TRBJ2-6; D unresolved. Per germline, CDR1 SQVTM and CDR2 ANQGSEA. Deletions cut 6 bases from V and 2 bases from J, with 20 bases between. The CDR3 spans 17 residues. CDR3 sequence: CSVFYPPLGAGANVLTF. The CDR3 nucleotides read TGCAGCGTGTTTTATCCCCCTCTAGGAGCTGGGGCCAACGTCCTGACTTTC.

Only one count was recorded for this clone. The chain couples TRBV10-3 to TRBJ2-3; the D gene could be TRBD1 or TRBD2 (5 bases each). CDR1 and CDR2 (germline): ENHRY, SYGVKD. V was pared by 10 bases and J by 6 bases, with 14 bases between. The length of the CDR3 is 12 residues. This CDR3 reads CATGTTGDTQYF. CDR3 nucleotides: TGTGCCACCGGGACCACCGGCGATACGCAGTATTTT.

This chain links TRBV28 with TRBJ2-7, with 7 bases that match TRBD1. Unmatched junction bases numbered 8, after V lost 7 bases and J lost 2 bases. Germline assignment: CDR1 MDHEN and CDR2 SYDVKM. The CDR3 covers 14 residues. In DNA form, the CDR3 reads TGTGCCAGCAAAACGACAGGGAAGGCCTACGAGCAGTACTTC. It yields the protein CASKTTGKAYEQYF.

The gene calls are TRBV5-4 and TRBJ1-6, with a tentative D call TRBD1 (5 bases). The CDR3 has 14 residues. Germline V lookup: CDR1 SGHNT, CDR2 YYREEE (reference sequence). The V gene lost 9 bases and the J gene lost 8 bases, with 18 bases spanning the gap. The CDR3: CATKVGASDSPLHF. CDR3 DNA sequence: TGTGCCACCAAGGTTGGGGCGTCGGATTCACCCCTCCACTTT.

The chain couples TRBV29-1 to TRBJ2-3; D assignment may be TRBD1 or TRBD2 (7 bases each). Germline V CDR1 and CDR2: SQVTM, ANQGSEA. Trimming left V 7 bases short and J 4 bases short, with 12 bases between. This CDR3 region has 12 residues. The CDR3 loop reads CSAQGGADTQYF. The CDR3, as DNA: TGCAGCGCCCAGGGGGGGGCAGATACGCAGTATTTT.

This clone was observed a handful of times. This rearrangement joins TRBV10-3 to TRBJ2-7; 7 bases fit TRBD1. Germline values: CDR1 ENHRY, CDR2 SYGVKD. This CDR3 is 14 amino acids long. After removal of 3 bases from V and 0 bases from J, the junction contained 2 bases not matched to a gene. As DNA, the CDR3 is TGTGCCATCAGTGATGGGGACAGCTCCTACGAGCAGTACTTC. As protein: CAISDGDSSYEQYF.

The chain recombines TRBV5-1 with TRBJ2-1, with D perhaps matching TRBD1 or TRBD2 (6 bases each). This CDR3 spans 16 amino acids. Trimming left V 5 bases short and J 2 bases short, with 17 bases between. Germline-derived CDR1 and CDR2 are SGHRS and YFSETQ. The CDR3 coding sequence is TGCGCCAGCAGTTTGATAGGAGGGGGTGCCTACAATGAGCAGTTCTTC. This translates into CASSLIGGGAYNEQFF.

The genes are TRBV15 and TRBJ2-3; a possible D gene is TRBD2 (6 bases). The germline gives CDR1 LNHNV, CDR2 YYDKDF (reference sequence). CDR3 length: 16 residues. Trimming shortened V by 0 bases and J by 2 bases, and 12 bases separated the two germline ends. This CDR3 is CATSRELAVVTDTQYF. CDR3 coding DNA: TGTGCCACCAGCAGAGAACTAGCCGTGGTCACAGATACGCAGTATTTT.

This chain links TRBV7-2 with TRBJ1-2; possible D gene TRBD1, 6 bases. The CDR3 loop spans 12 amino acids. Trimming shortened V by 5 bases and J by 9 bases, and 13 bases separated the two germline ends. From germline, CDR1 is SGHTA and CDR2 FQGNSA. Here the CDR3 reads CASSHPGASYTF. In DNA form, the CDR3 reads TGTGCCAGCAGCCACCCAGGGGCCAGCTACACCTTC.

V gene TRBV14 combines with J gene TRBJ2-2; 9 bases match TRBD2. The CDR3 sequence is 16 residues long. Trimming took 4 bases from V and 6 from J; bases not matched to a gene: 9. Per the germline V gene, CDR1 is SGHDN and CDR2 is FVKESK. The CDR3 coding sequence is TGTGCCAGCAGCCGCCGGGGACTAGCTACTCCCGGGGAGCTGTTTTTT. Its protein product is CASSRRGLATPGELFF.